This TCR beta chain was obtained from a study of OX40 agonist ivuxolimab in advanced cancers. Background on the study: Of the patients, three showed partial responses, one with hepatocellular carcinoma and two with cutaneous melanoma.

This clone was picked up one time. What it binds is unknown. Assay: immunoSEQ multiplex PCR; the TCRdb copy retains only in-frame clones and omits some. The sample consists of 30,000 or so clones, roughly three quarters of them appearing once. Autoimmune disease history or systemic immunosuppression excluded patients. Germline V lookup: CDR1 SGHTA, CDR2 FQGTGA. The CDR3 is 14 residues long. V gave up 2 bases and J gave up 1 base, with 5 bases separating them. Regarding the study as a whole: In CD8+ T cells, expanded clones were on average more numerous than in CD4+.

This sequence was found in an adult with an advanced solid tumor such as melanoma, head and neck, liver or kidney cancer. Specimen: CD4+ or CD8+ T cells sorted from blood, collected in a trial of the OX40 agonist ivuxolimab. V usage is TRBV7-3 and J usage is TRBJ2-2; the D is unclear. Here the CDR3 reads CASSLFRNTGELFF. CDR3 in DNA: TGTGCCAGCAGCTTATTCCGGAACACCGGGGAGCTGTTTTTT. Using reference TRBV7-3 and TRBJ2-2 for the parts outside the CDR3, the full variable domain is GAGVSQTPSNKVTEKGKYVELRCDPISGHTALYWYRQSLGQGPEFLIYFQGTGAADDSGLPNDRFFAVRPEGSVSTLKIQRTERGDSAVYLCASSLFRNTGELFFGEGSRLTVL.